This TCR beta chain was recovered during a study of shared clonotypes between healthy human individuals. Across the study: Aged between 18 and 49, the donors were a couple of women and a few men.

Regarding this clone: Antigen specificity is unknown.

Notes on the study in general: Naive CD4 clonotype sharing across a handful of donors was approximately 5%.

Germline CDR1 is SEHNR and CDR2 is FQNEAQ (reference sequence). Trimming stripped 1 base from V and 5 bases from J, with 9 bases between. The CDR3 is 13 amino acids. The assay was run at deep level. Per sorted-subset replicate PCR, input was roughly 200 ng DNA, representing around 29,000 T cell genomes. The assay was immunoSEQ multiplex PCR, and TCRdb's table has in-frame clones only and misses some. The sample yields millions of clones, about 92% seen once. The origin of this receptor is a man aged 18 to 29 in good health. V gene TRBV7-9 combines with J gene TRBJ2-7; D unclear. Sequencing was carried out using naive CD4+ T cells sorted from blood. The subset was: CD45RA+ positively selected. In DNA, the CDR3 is TGTGCCAGCAGCTTAGTCCCCGATAACGAGCAGTACTTC. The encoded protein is CASSLVPDNEQYF.